This T cell receptor beta chain was captured in a study of cytomegalovirus exposure and HLA in healthy donors. The CDR3 contains 14 residues. Trimming removed 1 base from V and 5 bases from J, with 9 bases in between. The V gene's germline CDR1 is MNHEY and CDR2 SVGAGI. Use of 60 Vbeta and 13 Jbeta primers characterized the PCR. The repertoire was sequenced with immunoSEQ multiplex PCR; TCRdb's copy has only in-frame clones and lacks some. This sample's table reports roughly 80,000 clones. The study, taken as a whole, reports: Associated with cytomegalovirus, according to the listing, were around 170 TCR beta chains. Excluded were some V segments that proved indistinguishable, including TRBV6-2 and TRBV6-3. Analyses of presence and absence presupposed an approximately uniform sequencing depth across donors.

A note on this clone: Its antigen is currently unknown.

The chain employs TRBV6-5 and TRBJ1-5, with a weak D call TRBD1 (6 bases). Sequencing was done on a sample of PBMCs. The receptor was derived from a girl under 18 in good health and CMV-seropositive. In DNA form, the CDR3 reads TGTGCCAGCAGTTACTACAGGGTCCATCAGCCCCAGCATTTT. Protein product: CASSYYRVHQPQHF.